This is a list of T cell receptor beta chains from one sample in a study of blood T cell repertoires in COVID-19. Clones were read by immunoSEQ multiplex PCR, and TCRdb kept only the in-frame ones, dropping some. The sample gives fewer than 350,000 clones, roughly nine tenths of which show up once; over 3.5% is in the top ten. Sequencing input: peripheral blood. The receptors derive from a woman aged 60-75 years with COVID-19, enrolled during active disease. CDR3s include the opening cysteine and the closing phenylalanine or tryptophan. A D gene is named only where the DNA matches it firmly. Size is stated for part of the rows, as once, few or many counts, or as a class when the clone is expanded.

TRBJ2-1 TRBV19 13 TRBD2 medium-sized TGTGCCAGTAGCGGGGGGATCTACAATGAGCAGTTCTTC CASSGGIYNEQFF
TRBJ1-2 TRBV18 13 . . TGTGCCAGCTCACCCTCGTTAGACTATGGCTACACCTTC CASSPSLDYGYTF
TRBJ1-5 TRBV10-3 15 TRBD1 . TGTGCCATCAGTCAACCGGGACAGGGATCTCAGCCCCAGCATTTT CAISQPGQGSQPQHF
TRBJ2-3 TRBV7-2 15 . . TGTGCCAGCAGCCCGCAGGGGACTAACACAGATACGCAGTATTTT CASSPQGTNTDTQYF
TRBJ1-4 TRBV7-2 15 TRBD1 . TGTGCCAGCAGCGGCGGACAGGGGATTAATGAAAAACTGTTTTTT CASSGGQGINEKLFF
TRBJ1-2 TRBV20-1 11 . . TGCAGTGCTAGAGGCGGGGGGCGAATCACCTTC CSARGGGRITF
TRBJ1-1 TRBV11-2 11 . . TGTGCCAGCAGGGGAGGTGTTGAAGCTTTCTTT CASRGGVEAFF
TRBJ1-2 TRBV12-3/TRBV12-4 13 . few TGTGCCAGCAGTTTACCGGGAAGCTATGGCTACACCTTC CASSLPGSYGYTF
TRBJ1-2 TRBV7-2 16 TRBD1 few TGTGCCGGATACTCGACAGGGGGGGATTATCCCTATGGCTACACCTTC CAGYSTGGDYPYGYTF
TRBJ1-4 TRBV3-1/TRBV3-2 14 . few TGTGCCAGCAGCCAAGGGGGAATTAGCGGAAAACTGTTTTTT CASSQGGISGKLFF
TRBJ1-5 TRBV7-9 15 . . TGTGCCAGCAGCTTAGGACAGGCCAACAATCAGCCCCAGCATTTT CASSLGQANNQPQHF
TRBJ1-1 TRBV5-1 16 . . TGCGCCAGCAGCCTGGGGGCCAATCGCCCGAACACTGAAGCTTTCTTT CASSLGANRPNTEAFF
TRBJ1-2 TRBV14 14 . . TGTGCCAGCAGCCAAGATACGGGACTCTATGGCTACACCTTC CASSQDTGLYGYTF
TRBJ2-2 TRBV24-1 17 . . TGTGCCACCAGTGATCCCCCGGGAAGGGTGTACACCGGGGAGCTGTTTTTT CATSDPPGRVYTGELFF
TRBJ1-6 TRBV4-1 17 . . TGCGCCAGCAGCCAAGCCGGGGGGGTGACCTATAATTCACCCCTCCACTTT CASSQAGGVTYNSPLHF
TRBJ1-4 TRBV7-7 14 . . TGTGCTAGCAGCTCCGCGAAGGGGGACGAAAAACTGTTTTTT CASSSAKGDEKLFF
TRBJ1-1 TRBV7-8 15 . . TGTGCCAGCAGCTTAGATTGGGGGCTGAACACTGAAGCTTTCTTT CASSLDWGLNTEAFF
TRBJ1-1 TRBV4-1 15 . . TGCGCCAGCAGCCGAGGACTCTCCACGCACACTGAAGCTTTCTTT CASSRGLSTHTEAFF
TRBJ2-3 TRBV28 13 . . TGTGCATACAGGGTAAGGAGCACAGATACGCAGTATTTT CAYRVRSTDTQYF
TRBJ1-5 TRBV5-6 13 . . TGTGCCAGCAGCTTGGCGAGGAGTCAGCCCCAGCATTTT CASSLARSQPQHF
TRBJ1-2 TRBV5-1 17 TRBD1 . TGCGCCAGCAGCCTAGGACAGGGAGACATAAATTTCTATGGCTACACCTTC CASSLGQGDINFYGYTF
TRBJ2-6 TRBV6-6 16 . . TGTGCCAGCATCGGCAGGGGAATTAAGAGGGCCAACGTCCTGACTTTC CASIGRGIKRANVLTF
TRBJ2-3 TRBV7-3 12 . . TGTGCCAGCAGCTTAGTGCGGGCTACGCAGTATTTT CASSLVRATQYF
TRBJ2-5 TRBV7-9 11 . few TGTGCCAGCAGCTTAGGAGTGACCCAGTACTTC CASSLGVTQYF
TRBJ2-1 TRBV7-8 14 TRBD2 . TGTGCCAGCAGCTTCGGGACTAGCGGGGGTGAGCAGTTCTTC CASSFGTSGGEQFF
TRBJ2-5 TRBV18 15 TRBD1 . TGTGCCAGCTCACCTGGGACAGGGGTACAAGAGACCCAGTACTTC CASSPGTGVQETQYF
TRBJ2-3 TRBV4-1 16 TRBD2 . TGCGCCAGCAGCCCCCGGACTAGCGGGGGTAGAGATACGCAGTATTTT CASSPRTSGGRDTQYF
TRBJ1-1 TRBV6-5 15 TRBD1 . TGTGCCAGCAGCCAACCTGGACAGGGAAACACTGAAGCTTTCTTT CASSQPGQGNTEAFF